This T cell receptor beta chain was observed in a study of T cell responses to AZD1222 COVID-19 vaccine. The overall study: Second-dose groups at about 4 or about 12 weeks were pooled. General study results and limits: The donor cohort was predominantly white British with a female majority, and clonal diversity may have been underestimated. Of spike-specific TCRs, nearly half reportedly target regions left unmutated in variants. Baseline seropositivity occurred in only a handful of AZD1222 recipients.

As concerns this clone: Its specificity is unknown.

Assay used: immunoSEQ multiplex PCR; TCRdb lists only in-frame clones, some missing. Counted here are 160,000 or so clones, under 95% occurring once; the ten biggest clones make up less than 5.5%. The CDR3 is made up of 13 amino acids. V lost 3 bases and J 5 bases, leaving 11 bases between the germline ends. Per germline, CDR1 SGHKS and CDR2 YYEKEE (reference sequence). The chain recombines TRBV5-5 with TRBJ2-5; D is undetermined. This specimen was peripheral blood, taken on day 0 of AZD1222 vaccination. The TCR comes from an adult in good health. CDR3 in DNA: TGTGCCAGCAGCTCAGACTGGGCGGAGACCCAGTACTTC. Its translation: CASSSDWAETQYF.